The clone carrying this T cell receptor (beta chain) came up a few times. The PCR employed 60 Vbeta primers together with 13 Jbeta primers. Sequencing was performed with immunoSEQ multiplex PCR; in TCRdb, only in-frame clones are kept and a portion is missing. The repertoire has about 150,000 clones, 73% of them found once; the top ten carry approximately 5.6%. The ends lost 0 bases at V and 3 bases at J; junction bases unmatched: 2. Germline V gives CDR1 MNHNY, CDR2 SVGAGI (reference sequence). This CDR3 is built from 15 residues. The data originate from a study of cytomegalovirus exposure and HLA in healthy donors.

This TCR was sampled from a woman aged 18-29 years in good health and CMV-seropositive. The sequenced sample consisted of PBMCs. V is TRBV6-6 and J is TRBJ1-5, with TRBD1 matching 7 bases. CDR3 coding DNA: TGTGCCAGCAGTTACTCCGACAGGGCCAATCAGCCCCAGCATTTT. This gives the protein CASSYSDRANQPQHF.